This TCR beta chain was obtained from a study of blood T cell repertoires in COVID-19. Study-level background: T cells, B-cell-depleted T cells, or PBMCs supplied cDNA or gDNA.

Study processing details: Cell counts per sample came from amplifying reference gene primers. Assay: immunoSEQ multiplex PCR; the TCRdb copy retains only in-frame clones and omits some. The D gene and trimming were derived from the DNA, and the V and J assignments and clone size from that table. The sample includes around 150,000 clones, around 85% seen only once; the top ten take 3% to 4%. The CDR3 is 15 residues long. V dropped 3 bases and J dropped 3 bases, with 15 bases sitting between them. Germline CDR1 reads MGHDK; CDR2 reads SYGVNS. This clonotype was sampled from a human donor with acute or convalescent COVID-19. The donor label of this sample is uncertain. The chain combines TRBV25-1 with TRBJ2-7; TRBD2 might be the D (5 bases). The sample comprised peripheral blood. The CDR3 DNA is TGTGCCAGCAGTGACCGGGCGACTATAAACTACGAGCAGTACTTC. Translation gives CASSDRATINYEQYF.